This T cell receptor (beta chain) was recorded in a study of blood T cells in healthy people across ages (dated by TCRdb to between 2015 and 2016). Study-level background: In model experiments, roughly one uniquely barcoded TCR beta cDNA molecule per two T cells was captured by template switching. Age-related changes in TCR beta repertoire diversity were measured in the study by deep sequencing normalized with unique cDNA molecular identifiers. Four age groups were formed from the donors: young (average around 15 years), middle-aged (more than 35), aged (around 68) and long-lived (roughly 88). Using the same blood draw, the study looked at two additional independent replicas of 1 million unique cDNA reads for two donors, one aged 18 to 29 and the other aged 80 or older. To avoid experimental bias, donors of different ages were distributed randomly across sequencing lanes. General findings and caveats noted by the study authors: Total diversity estimates from one million sequenced T cells were considered lower bounds and underestimates. Because profiling used bulk unsorted PBMCs, naive and antigen-experienced compartments could not be compared conclusively. The percentage of naive T cells measured by flow cytometry correlated strongly with observed TCR beta diversity. As age increased, observed TCR beta diversity per million T cells dropped in a roughly linear way, and a significant reduction was already evident by age around 41. Donor CMV infection status was unknown, potentially confounding age-related changes in expanded clonotypes. Compared with the aged group, the long-lived group had more naive CD4+ T cells, fewer expanded clones and increased TCR diversity, suggesting age selection.

The donors were roughly 40 Caucasian individuals from Russia, aged 6 to 90 years, who were systemically healthy. Each donor gave roughly 9 milliliters of peripheral blood, drawn into EDTA-treated Vacutainer tubes. PBMCs were isolated by Ficoll-Paque density-gradient centrifugation, with at least 6 million obtained per sample. Total RNA was extracted from PBMCs with Trizol reagent, with at least 6 micrograms obtained per sample. Naive CD45RAhigh/CD27high T cell percentages were measured by flow cytometry on a PBMC aliquot from every donor. The protocol used for the library was 5' RACE. TCRdb names Illumina HiSeq 2500 as the instrument used. A second 7 to 11 cycle PCR used a sample-barcoded 5' primer and a J-beta primer mix. A unique molecular identifier was introduced onto each TCR beta cDNA molecule by a template-switch 5' adaptor carrying 12 random nucleotides. Each sample yielded at least 3 million CDR3-containing paired-end reads. First-strand cDNA synthesis was performed from all RNA using the Mint cDNA synthesis kit, with priming by a TRBC-specific oligonucleotide. After uracil-DNA glycosylase treatment, a first 18-cycle PCR used universal primers M1SS and BC2_uni_R on all cDNA. Per the source publication's procedure: Normalization of each sample was performed by random selection of 1 million high-quality reads, each carrying a distinct molecular identifier. Reads sharing molecular identifiers were discarded rather than binned into consensus sequences. CDR3 identification, clonotype clustering and error correction used MiTCR with a Q25 quality threshold and the strictest error-elimination algorithm. A nonparametric unseen species model with Euler transformation was used to estimate lower-bound total TCR beta diversity. TCRdb reworked the public reads: Q25 trimming with fastp, MiXCR clone assembly, productive beta chains retained. Records with the same CDR3 protein are collapsed into one entry carrying the most frequent genes and DNA. Clone size and V and J calls follow TCRdb, not the original study. The sample profile shows 1.5 million to 2 million distinct CDR3 sequences; 30% to 40% of them were found once. The ten largest account for over 9% of the sample.

CDR1 is given as DFQATT and CDR2 as SNEGSKA, both from the germline V gene (reference sequence). From V the trimming removes 6 bases and from J it removes 5 bases, while the gene matches leave 9 bases of the junction unaccounted for. From the cysteine up to the phenylalanine, the CDR3 has a length of 14 residues. The read is trimmed to its CDR3 DNA, 42 bases read in frame from base 1. This clonotype was detected a few times. What this receptor recognizes is not known. Base qualities were left out, and no much larger clone turns up one base away. The sequence joins TRBV20-1 to TRBJ2-5; 10 nucleotides in the junction match TRBD1. Source material: blood. The TCR was taken from a young woman in good health. The sequenced DNA: TGCAGTGCGGCCGGGACAGGGGTAATGGAGACCCAGTACTTC. This yields the protein CSAAGTGVMETQYF.